A selection of T cell receptor beta chains follows, all from one sample in a study of blood T cell repertoires in COVID-19. Sequencing used immunoSEQ multiplex PCR; TCRdb keeps in-frame clones, though not all of them. The sample has 300,000 to 500,000 clones, around 90% seen once. Sequencing input: PBMCs or T cells enriched from blood (not recorded which). These receptors were collected from a middle-aged woman with acute COVID-19. Each CDR3 is given without its conserved first and last residue. Each record gives: V gene, CDR3 protein.

>TRBV21-1
ASTRTGSPLH
>TRBV2
ASSGLAASTDTQY
>TRBV7-2
ASSADRGLHEQY
>TRBV9
ASSASQREEKLF
>TRBV30
AWSQRTGVNTEAF
>TRBV7-9
ASSLEWGGNYGYT
>TRBV18
ASSPAGGEVYGYT
>TRBV5-8
ASSLVLAQF
>TRBV19
ASKVDSAYGYT
>TRBV19
ASSPTDPNYGYT
>TRBV3-1/TRBV3-2
ASSQERADTEAF
>TRBV9
ASSSGGLGANVLT
>TRBV7-2
ASSLDNRAVTEAF
>TRBV19
ASSNGGGTGNTIY
>TRBV4-1
ASSQVSAETQY
>TRBV19
ASREMGLGGEKLF
>TRBV2
ASTYADYGYT
>TRBV5-1
ASSSEQGANSPLH
>TRBV24-1
ATSDLLRGRGPEAF
>TRBV5-1
ASSLGLAGEYSTDTQY
>TRBV3-1/TRBV3-2
ASSQGDSRRGTQY
>TRBV29-1
SLQTGGWNEQF
>TRBV5-1
ASSLSGLEKLF
>TRBV6-6
ASSQDRGLRSGNTIY
>TRBV6-5
ASIGVNEQY
>TRBV6-5
ASRGRDVSGNTIY
>TRBV4-1
ASSQDPGRANEKLF
>TRBV2
ASSAQRTVNTEAF
>TRBV15
ATSRDPVGQAGELF
>TRBV6-5
ASRWTVTGELF
>TRBV30
AWSVFQEAEAF
>TRBV19
ASSIWDRAVSYT
>TRBV2
ASSERGLAGEQY
>TRBV27
ASMLFYGQNTEAF
>TRBV5-1
ASSLRRGQGGAPGANVLT
>TRBV11-2
ASSLDRDRGHQPQH
>TRBV6-5
ASSYSFRVSGYT
>TRBV4-1
ASSQVGRDREDTIY
>TRBV15
ATSRDLQGNYGYT
>TRBV7-2
ASSFNQGQVYEQY
>TRBV29-1
SANGVGGDTEAF
>TRBV20-1
SARGGANQF
>TRBV4-1
ASSRVDRKSNEKLF
>TRBV30
AWSGQGAREQY
>TRBV7-9
ASSPTGYGYT
>TRBV19
ASSGALNNSPLH
>TRBV29-1
SVSTGTGNTIY
>TRBV7-7
ASSLMRGGQETQY
>TRBV5-1
ASSFDIVTETQY
>TRBV30
AWSVLIGANTEAF
>TRBV5-4
ASSLADREETQY
>TRBV30
AWSGRGNSYNEQF
>TRBV6-4
ASSDSTSGGDTQY
>TRBV18
ASSQADSHNSPLH
>TRBV7-9
ASSLGRSGYNEQF